A single sample is the source of the 16 T cell receptor beta chains below, sequenced in a study. TCRdb reprocessed the 5' RACE reads via MiXCR and lists one record per CDR3 protein. The sample holds under 35,000 distinct CDR3 sequences, approximately 25% seen once. Sequencing was done on a sample of memory CD4+ T cells sorted from blood. Stated subset: memory CD4+ T cells, CD4+CD45RO+CD25-. The receptors here all came from a female donor with breast cancer.

This clonotype was found a few times. The rearrangement links TRBV12-3 or TRBV12-4 to TRBJ2-1; either TRBD1 or TRBD2 may fit D (6 bases each). The CDR3 has 16 residues. The V gene lost 2 bases and the J gene lost 5 bases, with 16 bases spanning the gap. CDR3 residues: CASSLQGRGGNNEQFF. CDR3 bases: TGTGCCAGCAGTTTACAGGGCAGGGGAGGAAACAATGAGCAGTTCTTC.

This clonotype was counted a few times. This sequence joins TRBV6-1 and TRBJ2-5, with D perhaps matching TRBD2 (5 bases). Germline-derived CDR1 and CDR2 are MNHNS and SASEGT. This CDR3 has 16 residues. The V end was cut by 4 bases, the J end by 2 bases, with 17 bases between. The CDR3 here is CASSVHWTLPQETQYF. The DNA for the CDR3 is TGTGCCAGCAGTGTACACTGGACTCTCCCGCAAGAGACCCAGTACTTC.

The chain has TRBV27 and TRBJ1-5; D is uncertain. Germline V gene sequence: CDR1 MNHEY, CDR2 SMNVEV (reference sequence). Trimming cost V 8 bases and J 2 bases, with 13 bases left between them. The CDR3 is 14 residues long. CDR3 in amino acids: CASGPRGGNQPQHF. DNA of the CDR3: TGTGCCAGCGGCCCCCGGGGAGGCAATCAGCCCCAGCATTTT.

About this clonotype itself: This could be a read error, since a much larger clone is one nucleotide away. The rearrangement uses TRBV4-1 and TRBJ2-3, with 8 bases identical to TRBD2. The CDR3 consists of 16 residues. In germline, CDR1 is MGHRA, CDR2 YSYEKL. Unmatched junction bases numbered 8, after V lost 3 bases and J lost 3 bases. The CDR3 sequence: CASSHGRGELTDTQYF. CDR3 coding DNA: TGCGCCAGCAGCCACGGGAGGGGTGAGCTGACAGATACGCAGTATTTT.

V and J are TRBV20-1 and TRBJ1-4; D call uncertain. This CDR3 has 16 residues. The germline CDR1 and CDR2 sequences are DFQATT and SNEGSKA (reference sequence). With 0 bases removed from V and 0 bases from J, the gap between germline ends came to 11 bases. The CDR3 coding sequence is TGCAGTGCTAGAGATCGAGAGGAAACAACTAATGAAAAACTGTTTTTT. This translates into CSARDREETTNEKLFF.

This clonotype was detected ten times or more. J is TRBJ1-1 and V is TRBV4-1; D not certain. V lost 3 bases and J lost 1, with 6 bases in between. CDR1 and CDR2 from the germline V gene are MGHRA and YSYEKL. This CDR3 is 13 amino acids long. The CDR3, as DNA: TGCGCCAGCAGCCACAGTTCGAACACTGAAGCTTTCTTT. Protein: CASSHSSNTEAFF.

By its share, this clonotype is medium-sized. The rearrangement joins TRBV12-3 or TRBV12-4 to TRBJ1-1, with TRBD1 as a possible D gene (5 bases). Trimming cost V 10 bases and J 6 bases, with 15 bases left between them. This CDR3 is built from 12 residues. CDR3 amino acids: CATDVGAPEAFF. CDR3 DNA sequence: TGTGCCACCGATGTTGGGGCCCCTGAAGCTTTCTTT.

The CDR3 region has the DNA TGTGCCACCTCGGGGACCGGGGACGAGCAGTACTTC. As protein: CATSGTGDEQYF. The chain uses TRBV6-5 and TRBJ2-7; D may be TRBD1 or TRBD2 (5 bases each). V was clipped by 10 bases and J by 5 bases, with 15 bases between them. This CDR3 is 12 amino acids long. Germline loops: CDR1 MNHEY, CDR2 SVGAGI.

On this clonotype itself: A much bigger clone sits one base away, suggesting this may be a read error. The V gene is TRBV9, the J gene TRBJ1-5; D is possibly TRBD1 (6 bases). Germline CDR1 reads SGDLS; CDR2 reads YYNGEE. The CDR3 is made up of 14 amino acids. The chain's CDR3 is CASGVAAGDQPQHF. The CDR3 DNA reads as TGTGCCAGCGGCGTAGCGGCAGGGGATCAGCCCCAGCATTTT.

The chain recombines TRBV5-1 with TRBJ2-3, with 7 bases matching TRBD1. The CDR3 loop spans 13 amino acids. J gave up 8 bases and V 4 bases, and 7 bases lay outside the gene matches. The V gene's germline CDR1 is SGHRS and CDR2 YFSETQ. The CDR3 protein is CASSQWTGSTQYF. CDR3 sequence (DNA): TGCGCCAGCAGCCAGTGGACAGGCTCTACGCAGTATTTT.

This clonotype was recorded a few times. The rearrangement uses TRBV28 and TRBJ1-5; 7 bases align to TRBD1. The CDR3 is 15 residues long. Unmatched junction bases numbered 7, after V lost 3 bases and J lost 5 bases. Germline CDR1 MDHEN, CDR2 SYDVKM. The CDR3 loop is CASSFYRGHDQPQHF. The CDR3 DNA reads as TGTGCCAGCAGTTTCTACAGGGGTCACGATCAGCCCCAGCATTTT.

This rearrangement joins TRBV12-3 or TRBV12-4 to TRBJ1-6; no definite D call. The ends were cut back, 5 bases at V and 9 bases at J, with 14 bases in the middle. This CDR3 spans 14 amino acids. DNA of the CDR3: TGTGCCAGCAGTCGAGGCGTAATCGGTTCACCCCTCCACTTT. It specifies CASSRGVIGSPLHF.

Details on this clonotype: A read error may be the cause here, since a much bigger clone is one base away. The CDR3: CAGSSPDGGTKTELFF. The DNA of the CDR3 is TGTGCCGGCAGCTCCCCTGACGGGGGAACAAAAACGGAACTGTTTTTT. V is TRBV9 and J is TRBJ1-4; D may be TRBD1 (5 bases). This CDR3 contains 16 residues. CDR1 and CDR2 from the germline V gene are SGDLS and YYNGEE.

On this clonotype itself: One junction end disagrees with the germline gene, perhaps due to a read error. The chain employs TRBV5-1 and TRBJ2-5; D uncertain. CDR1 is SGHRS, CDR2 YFSETQ, per germline. The CDR3 covers 14 residues. CDR3 sequence reads: CTSSLDPNQETQYF. In DNA, the CDR3 is TGCACCAGCAGCTTGGACCCAAATCAAGAGACCCAGTACTTC.

V and J are TRBV6-1 and TRBJ1-3; a possible D gene is TRBD1 (6 bases). Germline CDR1 is MNHNS and CDR2 is SASEGT. Trimming stripped 6 bases from V and 4 bases from J, with 25 bases between. The CDR3 sequence is 18 residues long. The CDR3 region is CASRGLDQLAGGGNTIYF. The CDR3 coding sequence is TGTGCCAGCAGAGGACTGGATCAGCTTGCGGGGGGCGGAAACACCATATATTTT.

The chain joins TRBV6-5 to TRBJ2-1; TRBD1 or TRBD2 may be the D gene (6 bases each). The length of the CDR3 is 15 residues. V dropped 2 bases and J dropped 7 bases, with 15 bases sitting between them. Germline CDR1 reads MNHEY; CDR2 reads SVGAGI. The CDR3 sequence is CASSYGTGAGNEQFF. CDR3 nucleotides: TGTGCCAGCAGTTACGGGACGGGGGCTGGTAATGAGCAGTTCTTC.